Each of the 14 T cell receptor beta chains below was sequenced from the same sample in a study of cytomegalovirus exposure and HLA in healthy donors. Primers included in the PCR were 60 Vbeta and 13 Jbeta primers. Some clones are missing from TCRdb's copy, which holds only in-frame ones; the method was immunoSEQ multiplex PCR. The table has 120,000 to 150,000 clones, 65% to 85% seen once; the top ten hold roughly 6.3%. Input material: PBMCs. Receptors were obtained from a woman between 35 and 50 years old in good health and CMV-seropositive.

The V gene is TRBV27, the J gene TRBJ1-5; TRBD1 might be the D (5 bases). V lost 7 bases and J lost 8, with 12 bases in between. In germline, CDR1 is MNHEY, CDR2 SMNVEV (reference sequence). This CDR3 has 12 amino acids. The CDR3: CASIGAEEPQHF. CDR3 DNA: TGTGCCAGCATTGGGGCCGAGGAGCCCCAGCATTTT.

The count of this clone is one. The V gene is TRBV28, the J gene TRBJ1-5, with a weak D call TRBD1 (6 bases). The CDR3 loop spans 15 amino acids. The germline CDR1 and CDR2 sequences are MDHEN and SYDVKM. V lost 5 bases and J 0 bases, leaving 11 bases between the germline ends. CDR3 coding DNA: TGTGCCAGCAGTCTTGGGGGGGCTAGCAATCAGCCCCAGCATTTT. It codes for CASSLGGASNQPQHF.

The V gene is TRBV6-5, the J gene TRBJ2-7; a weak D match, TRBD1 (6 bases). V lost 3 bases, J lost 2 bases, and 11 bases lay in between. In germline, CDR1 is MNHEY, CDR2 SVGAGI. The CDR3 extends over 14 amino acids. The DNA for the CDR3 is TGTGCCAGCAGTTATCTTGGGGGCCCCTACGAGCAGTACTTC. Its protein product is CASSYLGGPYEQYF.

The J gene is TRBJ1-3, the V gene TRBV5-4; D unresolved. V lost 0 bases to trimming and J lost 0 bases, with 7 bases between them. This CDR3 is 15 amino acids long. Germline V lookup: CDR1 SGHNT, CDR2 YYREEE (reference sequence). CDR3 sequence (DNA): TGTGCCAGCAGCTTGGCGGGAGCCTCTGGAAACACCATATATTTT. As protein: CASSLAGASGNTIYF.

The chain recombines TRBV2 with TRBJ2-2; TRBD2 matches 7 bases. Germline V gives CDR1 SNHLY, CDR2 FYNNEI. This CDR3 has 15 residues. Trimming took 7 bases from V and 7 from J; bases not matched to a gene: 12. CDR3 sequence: CASTWGGGASGELFF. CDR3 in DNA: TGTGCCAGCACCTGGGGGGGAGGGGCTAGCGGGGAGCTGTTTTTT.

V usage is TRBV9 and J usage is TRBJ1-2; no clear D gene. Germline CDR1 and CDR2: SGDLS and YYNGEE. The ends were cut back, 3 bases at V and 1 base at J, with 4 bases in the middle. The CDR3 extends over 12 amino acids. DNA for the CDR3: TGTGCCAGCAGCGGTCGTAACTATGGCTACACCTTC. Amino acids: CASSGRNYGYTF.

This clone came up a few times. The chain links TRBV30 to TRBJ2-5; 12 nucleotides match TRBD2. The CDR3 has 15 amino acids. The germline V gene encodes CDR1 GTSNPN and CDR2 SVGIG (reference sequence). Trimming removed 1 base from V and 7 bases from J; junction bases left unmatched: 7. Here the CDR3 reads CAWSATSGGHGTQYF. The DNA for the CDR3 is TGTGCCTGGAGTGCTACTAGCGGGGGGCACGGGACCCAGTACTTC. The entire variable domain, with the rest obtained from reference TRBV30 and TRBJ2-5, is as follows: SQTIHQWPATLVQPVGSPLSLECTVEGTSNPNLYWYRQAAGRGLQLLFYSVGIGQISSEVPQNLSASRPQDRQFILSSKKLLLSDSGFYLCAWSATSGGHGTQYFGPGTRLLVL.

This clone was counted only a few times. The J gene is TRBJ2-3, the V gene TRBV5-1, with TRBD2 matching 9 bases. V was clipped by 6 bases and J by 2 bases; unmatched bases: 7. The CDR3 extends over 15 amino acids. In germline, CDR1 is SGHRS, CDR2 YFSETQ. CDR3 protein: CASTEPSGATDTQYF. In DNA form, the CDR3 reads TGCGCCAGCACCGAGCCTAGCGGGGCCACAGATACGCAGTATTTT.

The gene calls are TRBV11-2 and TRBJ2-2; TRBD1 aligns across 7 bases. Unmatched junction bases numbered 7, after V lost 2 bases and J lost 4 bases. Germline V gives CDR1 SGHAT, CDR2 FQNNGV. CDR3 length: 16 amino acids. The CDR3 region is CASSLFTGVLTGELFF. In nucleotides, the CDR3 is TGTGCCAGCAGCTTATTTACAGGGGTCCTCACCGGGGAGCTGTTTTTT.

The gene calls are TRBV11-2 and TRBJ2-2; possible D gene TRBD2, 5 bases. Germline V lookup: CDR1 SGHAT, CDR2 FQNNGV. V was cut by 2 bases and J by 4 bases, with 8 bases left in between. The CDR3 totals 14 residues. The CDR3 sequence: CASSLWERTGELFF. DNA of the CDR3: TGTGCCAGCAGCTTATGGGAGCGCACCGGGGAGCTGTTTTTT.

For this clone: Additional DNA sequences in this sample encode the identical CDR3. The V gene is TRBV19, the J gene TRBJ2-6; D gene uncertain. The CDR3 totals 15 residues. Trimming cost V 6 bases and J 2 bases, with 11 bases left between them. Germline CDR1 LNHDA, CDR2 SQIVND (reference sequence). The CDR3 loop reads CASRGTEPGANVLTF. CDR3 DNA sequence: TGTGCCAGTAGGGGTACAGAGCCTGGGGCCAACGTCCTGACTTTC. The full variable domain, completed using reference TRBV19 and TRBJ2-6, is DGGITQSPKYLFRKEGQNVTLSCEQNLNHDAMYWYRQDPGQGLRLIYYSQIVNDFQKGDIAEGYSVSREKKESFPLTVTSAQKNPTAFYLCASRGTEPGANVLTFGAGSRLTVL.

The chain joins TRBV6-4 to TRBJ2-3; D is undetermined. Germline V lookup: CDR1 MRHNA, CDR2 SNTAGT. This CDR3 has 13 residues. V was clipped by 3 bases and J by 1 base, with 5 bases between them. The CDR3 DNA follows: TGTGCCAGCAGTGATGAGGGCACAGATACGCAGTATTTT. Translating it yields CASSDEGTDTQYF.

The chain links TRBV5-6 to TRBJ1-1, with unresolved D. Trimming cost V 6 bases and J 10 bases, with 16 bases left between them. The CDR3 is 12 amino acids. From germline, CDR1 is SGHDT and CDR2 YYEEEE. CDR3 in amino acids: CASTIRGLRAFF. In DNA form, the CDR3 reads TGTGCCAGCACCATAAGAGGTCTGCGAGCTTTCTTT.

CDR3: CASSLAGTGGEVGEKLFF. In nucleotides, the CDR3 is TGCGCCAGCAGCTTGGCCGGGACAGGGGGCGAAGTGGGTGAAAAACTGTTTTTT. This rearrangement joins TRBV5-1 to TRBJ1-4, with 12 nucleotides matching TRBD1. Germline loops: CDR1 SGHRS, CDR2 YFSETQ. Trimming at V came to 0 bases and at J to 7 bases, leaving 10 bases not matched to a gene. The CDR3 consists of 18 residues.